This T cell receptor (beta chain) was retrieved from a study of blood T cells in healthy people across ages. This clonotype was counted once. Trimming cost V 4 bases and J 1 base, with 13 bases left between them. The CDR3 runs 14 residues. CDR1 SQVTM and CDR2 ANQGSEA come from the germline V gene. Then a second PCR, running about 7 to 11 cycles, was carried out with a sample-barcoded 5' primer and a J-beta primer mix. Through a template-switch adaptor with 12 random nucleotides, each cDNA molecule received a tag. TCRdb reprocessed the 5' RACE reads with MiXCR, giving one entry per CDR3 protein. Among some 880,000 distinct CDR3 sequences listed, under 40% were seen once. Peripheral blood was drawn, around 9.3 milliliters per donor. PBMCs were isolated at a quantity of at least 6 million per sample.

Sequenced material: blood. The rearrangement uses TRBV29-1 and TRBJ1-1, with a possible D match to TRBD1 (6 bases). This TCR came from a man younger than 35 in good health. The CDR3: CSVGSTRGNTEAFF. The DNA for the CDR3 is TGCAGCGTTGGCAGCACCAGGGGGAACACTGAAGCTTTCTTT.